These T cell receptor beta chains were read from a single sample in a study of beta chain features in type 1 diabetes. Measured with immunoSEQ multiplex PCR; TCRdb has only the in-frame clones, and not every one. The sample holds a few hundred thousand clones, less than 15% seen once. The sample was naive CD4+ T cells from blood. The receptors shown here come from a woman between 18 and 30 years old in good health. Each CDR3 is given with its conserved first and last residue. Each record gives: CDR3 protein, V gene, J gene.

cdr3_aa: CASSFGQGTRNTEAFF
v_call: TRBV7-9
j_call: TRBJ1-1

cdr3_aa: CAWSVRGGLKAFF
v_call: TRBV30
j_call: TRBJ1-1

cdr3_aa: CASSLGRGSDTQYF
v_call: TRBV7-2
j_call: TRBJ2-3

cdr3_aa: CASSLGAGSSYNEQFF
v_call: TRBV11-1
j_call: TRBJ2-1

cdr3_aa: CASSLGGQGVDEQFF
v_call: TRBV5-4
j_call: TRBJ2-1

cdr3_aa: CAWSVRRGSYEQYF
v_call: TRBV30
j_call: TRBJ2-7

cdr3_aa: CASSRRDRVGYGYTF
v_call: TRBV28
j_call: TRBJ1-2

cdr3_aa: CAIRGTGVNYGYTF
v_call: TRBV10-3
j_call: TRBJ1-2

cdr3_aa: CASSLPGSRRTDTQYF
v_call: TRBV5-4
j_call: TRBJ2-3

cdr3_aa: CAWSLVVERDGYTF
v_call: TRBV30
j_call: TRBJ1-2

cdr3_aa: CAWSGDGYTEAFF
v_call: TRBV30
j_call: TRBJ1-1

cdr3_aa: CASSYSRQSTEAFF
v_call: TRBV6-5
j_call: TRBJ1-1

cdr3_aa: CAGTGTAHNEQFF
v_call: TRBV6-1
j_call: TRBJ2-1

cdr3_aa: CASSTPGQGFGYTF
v_call: TRBV7-8
j_call: TRBJ1-2

cdr3_aa: CSAGRDGYTF
v_call: TRBV20-1
j_call: TRBJ1-2

cdr3_aa: CASSAGTSGLNEQFF
v_call: TRBV9
j_call: TRBJ2-1

cdr3_aa: CASSERQSPNTIYF
v_call: TRBV6-1
j_call: TRBJ1-3

cdr3_aa: CASRSFTRGGNEQFF
v_call: TRBV9
j_call: TRBJ2-1

cdr3_aa: CASSSGQYYEQYF
v_call: TRBV9
j_call: TRBJ2-7

cdr3_aa: CASSLHTRGYGYTF
v_call: TRBV28
j_call: TRBJ1-2

cdr3_aa: CASSPAGQDLSGAFF
v_call: TRBV28
j_call: TRBJ1-1

cdr3_aa: CASSSGTLGKLFF
v_call: TRBV5-4
j_call: TRBJ1-4

cdr3_aa: CASSYAGSGANVLTF
v_call: TRBV6-6
j_call: TRBJ2-6

cdr3_aa: CAETRQGATNEKLFF
v_call: TRBV30
j_call: TRBJ1-4

cdr3_aa: CSVAGGSLNEQFF
v_call: TRBV29-1
j_call: TRBJ2-1

cdr3_aa: CSVGESLRTGYSYEQYF
v_call: TRBV29-1
j_call: TRBJ2-7

cdr3_aa: CASRGGSEQYF
v_call: TRBV6-4
j_call: TRBJ2-7

cdr3_aa: CASSSDHRGITDTQYF
v_call: TRBV6-6
j_call: TRBJ2-3

cdr3_aa: CASSPTVNYGYTF
v_call: TRBV18
j_call: TRBJ1-2

cdr3_aa: CASSFENRLMGEQFF
v_call: TRBV11-3
j_call: TRBJ2-1

cdr3_aa: CASSQWGSGLAEAPGELFF
v_call: TRBV4-3
j_call: TRBJ2-2

cdr3_aa: CASSLVALASLSYNEQFF
v_call: TRBV11-2
j_call: TRBJ2-1

cdr3_aa: CASSLERQRTQYF
v_call: TRBV5-1
j_call: TRBJ2-5

cdr3_aa: CASSLGLAGTDTQYF
v_call: TRBV5-4
j_call: TRBJ2-3

cdr3_aa: CASSVAGGGNNEQFF
v_call: TRBV9
j_call: TRBJ2-1

cdr3_aa: CASRPTSGRHEQYF
v_call: TRBV27
j_call: TRBJ2-7

cdr3_aa: CASSSVGTRSTDTQYF
v_call: TRBV7-2
j_call: TRBJ2-3

cdr3_aa: CASSLRATYEQYF
v_call: TRBV11-2
j_call: TRBJ2-7

cdr3_aa: CASSSRTPEQFF
v_call: TRBV7-2
j_call: TRBJ2-1

cdr3_aa: CASSHPDKGNGYTF
v_call: TRBV4-1
j_call: TRBJ1-2

cdr3_aa: CASSPKGGETQYF
v_call: TRBV6-1
j_call: TRBJ2-5